This is a list of T cell receptor beta chains from one sample in a study of blood T cell repertoires in COVID-19. TCRdb's copy holds only in-frame clones and misses some; the assay was immunoSEQ multiplex PCR. Altogether some 240,000 clones are present, roughly 80% being singletons, with the ten largest covering 4.1%. What was sequenced was PBMCs or T cells enriched from blood (not recorded which). Source of these receptors: a young man with acute COVID-19. CDR3s include the opening cysteine and the closing phenylalanine or tryptophan. Fields, in order: CDR3 protein, CDR3 DNA, D gene, V gene, clone size, J gene. D genes are given only for firm matches. Where a row states a size, it is once, few, many or the class of an expanded clone; other rows omit it.

cdr3_aa: CASIKPGLAGREQFF; cdr3_nt: TGTGCCAGCATTAAACCGGGACTAGCGGGAAGAGAGCAGTTCTTC; d_call: TRBD2; v_call: TRBV2; clone_size: -; j_call: TRBJ2-1
cdr3_aa: CASSVDLAGYNEQFF; cdr3_nt: TGTGCCAGCAGCGTAGATCTAGCGGGATACAATGAGCAGTTCTTC; d_call: TRBD2; v_call: TRBV9; clone_size: few; j_call: TRBJ2-1
cdr3_aa: CASSRGLNTDTQYF; cdr3_nt: TGTGCCAGCAGCCGCGGACTAAACACAGATACGCAGTATTTT; d_call: -; v_call: TRBV5-8; clone_size: once; j_call: TRBJ2-3
cdr3_aa: CASVTGGSNQPQHF; cdr3_nt: TGTGCCAGTGTGACAGGGGGAAGCAATCAGCCCCAGCATTTT; d_call: TRBD1; v_call: TRBV19; clone_size: once; j_call: TRBJ1-5
cdr3_aa: CASRRGQANTEAFF; cdr3_nt: TGTGCCAGCAGACGGGGACAGGCGAACACTGAAGCTTTCTTT; d_call: TRBD1; v_call: TRBV28; clone_size: -; j_call: TRBJ1-1
cdr3_aa: CASRATGTVNTGELFF; cdr3_nt: TGTGCCAGCAGAGCGACCGGGACAGTGAACACCGGGGAGCTGTTTTTT; d_call: TRBD1; v_call: TRBV27; clone_size: -; j_call: TRBJ2-2
cdr3_aa: CASSELTEAFF; cdr3_nt: TGTGCCAGCAGTGAGCTAACTGAAGCTTTCTTT; d_call: -; v_call: TRBV6-1; clone_size: -; j_call: TRBJ1-1
cdr3_aa: CSVETGTKEKLFF; cdr3_nt: TGCAGCGTTGAAACCGGGACTAAAGAAAAACTGTTTTTT; d_call: -; v_call: TRBV29-1; clone_size: -; j_call: TRBJ1-4
cdr3_aa: CSVGGPGETQYF; cdr3_nt: TGCAGCGTAGGGGGCCCTGGAGAGACCCAGTACTTC; d_call: TRBD1; v_call: TRBV29-1; clone_size: -; j_call: TRBJ2-5
cdr3_aa: CATSDPGGGVDTQYF; cdr3_nt: TGTGCCACCAGTGATCCTGGCGGGGGGGTGGATACGCAGTATTTT; d_call: TRBD2; v_call: TRBV24-1; clone_size: -; j_call: TRBJ2-3
cdr3_aa: CASSLTGANYGYTF; cdr3_nt: TGTGCCAGCAGCTTAACAGGGGCTAACTATGGCTACACCTTC; d_call: TRBD1; v_call: TRBV11-2; clone_size: -; j_call: TRBJ1-2
cdr3_aa: CASRSRDRFGSYNEQFF; cdr3_nt: TGTGCCAGCAGGTCCCGGGACAGGTTTGGGTCCTACAATGAGCAGTTCTTC; d_call: TRBD1; v_call: TRBV9; clone_size: -; j_call: TRBJ2-1
cdr3_aa: CASSLGVSRGWYNEQFF; cdr3_nt: TGTGCCAGCAGCTTAGGGGTGTCCCGGGGGTGGTACAATGAGCAGTTCTTC; d_call: -; v_call: TRBV11-2; clone_size: -; j_call: TRBJ2-1
cdr3_aa: CATSDPGHSLGNQPQHF; cdr3_nt: TGTGCCACCAGTGATCCGGGACATTCGTTAGGCAATCAGCCCCAGCATTTT; d_call: -; v_call: TRBV24-1; clone_size: -; j_call: TRBJ1-5
cdr3_aa: CASSELQGLAGELFF; cdr3_nt: TGCGCCAGCAGTGAATTGCAGGGTCTCGCCGGGGAGCTGTTTTTT; d_call: -; v_call: TRBV10-1; clone_size: -; j_call: TRBJ2-2
cdr3_aa: CASREDANPGGYTF; cdr3_nt: TGTGCCAGCAGGGAGGACGCTAACCCCGGGGGCTACACCTTC; d_call: -; v_call: TRBV7-2; clone_size: -; j_call: TRBJ1-2
cdr3_aa: CASSETRIAEAFF; cdr3_nt: TGTGCCAGCAGTGAAACTAGGATCGCTGAAGCTTTCTTT; d_call: -; v_call: TRBV6-1; clone_size: -; j_call: TRBJ1-1
cdr3_aa: CASSPTGIDEKLFF; cdr3_nt: TGTGCCAGCTCACCAACAGGGATTGATGAAAAACTGTTTTTT; d_call: -; v_call: TRBV18; clone_size: -; j_call: TRBJ1-4
cdr3_aa: CASSGHANTGELFF; cdr3_nt: TGTGCCAGCTCGGGACACGCGAACACCGGGGAGCTGTTTTTT; d_call: -; v_call: TRBV2; clone_size: once; j_call: TRBJ2-2
cdr3_aa: CASSQGRGHEAFF; cdr3_nt: TGTGCCAGCAGCCAAGGGAGGGGGCATGAAGCTTTCTTT; d_call: TRBD1; v_call: TRBV3-1/TRBV3-2; clone_size: once; j_call: TRBJ1-1
cdr3_aa: CASSTPLAPGPYNEQFF; cdr3_nt: TGTGCCAGTAGTACCCCTCTAGCACCCGGTCCCTACAATGAGCAGTTCTTC; d_call: -; v_call: TRBV19; clone_size: -; j_call: TRBJ2-1
cdr3_aa: CASSTGQENTGELFF; cdr3_nt: TGCGCCAGCAGCACTGGGCAGGAGAACACCGGGGAGCTGTTTTTT; d_call: -; v_call: TRBV5-1; clone_size: few; j_call: TRBJ2-2
cdr3_aa: CASSTPSGSNNEQFF; cdr3_nt: TGTGCCAGCAGCACCCCTAGCGGGAGCAACAATGAGCAGTTCTTC; d_call: TRBD2; v_call: TRBV5-4; clone_size: -; j_call: TRBJ2-1
cdr3_aa: CASAYYATNEKLFF; cdr3_nt: TGTGCCAGCGCCTACTACGCAACTAATGAAAAACTGTTTTTT; d_call: -; v_call: TRBV5-5; clone_size: -; j_call: TRBJ1-4
cdr3_aa: CASNIKRGSSYNEQFF; cdr3_nt: TGTGCCAGCAATATAAAGCGGGGGAGCTCCTACAATGAGCAGTTCTTC; d_call: TRBD2; v_call: TRBV27; clone_size: -; j_call: TRBJ2-1
cdr3_aa: CASSWGHKNTEAFF; cdr3_nt: TGTGCCAGCAGTTGGGGACACAAGAACACTGAAGCTTTCTTT; d_call: -; v_call: TRBV5-1; clone_size: -; j_call: TRBJ1-1
cdr3_aa: CAWSVDRDATNEKLFF; cdr3_nt: TGTGCCTGGAGTGTTGACAGGGATGCAACTAATGAAAAACTGTTTTTT; d_call: TRBD1; v_call: TRBV30; clone_size: -; j_call: TRBJ1-4
cdr3_aa: CASSRQGMGTEAFF; cdr3_nt: TGTGCCAGCAGCAGACAGGGTATGGGGACTGAAGCTTTCTTT; d_call: TRBD1; v_call: TRBV5-1; clone_size: -; j_call: TRBJ1-1
cdr3_aa: CASSLDMWLAGGGETQYF; cdr3_nt: TGTGCCAGCAGCTTAGATATGTGGCTAGCGGGAGGCGGAGAGACCCAGTACTTC; d_call: TRBD2; v_call: TRBV11-2; clone_size: once; j_call: TRBJ2-5
cdr3_aa: CASSLEGTGGQPQHF; cdr3_nt: TGTGCCAGCAGCTTGGAGGGGACAGGGGGACAGCCCCAGCATTTT; d_call: TRBD1; v_call: TRBV5-5; clone_size: -; j_call: TRBJ1-5
cdr3_aa: CASSPAFTEAFF; cdr3_nt: TGTGCCAGCTCACCGGCCTTTACTGAAGCTTTCTTT; d_call: -; v_call: TRBV18; clone_size: -; j_call: TRBJ1-1
cdr3_aa: CASSPGGTHTDTQYF; cdr3_nt: TGTGCCAGCTCACCAGGGGGGACGCACACAGATACGCAGTATTTT; d_call: -; v_call: TRBV18; clone_size: once; j_call: TRBJ2-3